These 26 T cell receptor beta chains were all obtained from the same sample, sequenced in a study of blood T cell repertoires in COVID-19. Clones were read by immunoSEQ multiplex PCR, and TCRdb kept only the in-frame ones, dropping some. This sample has approximately 220,000 clones, with around 81% found just once. The sample consisted of peripheral blood. These receptors came from a woman in her sixties or seventies with acute or convalescent COVID-19.

The chain combines TRBV6-5 with TRBJ1-6, with a tentative D call TRBD1 (6 bases). Per germline, CDR1 MNHEY and CDR2 SVGAGI. This CDR3 has 13 amino acids. As DNA, the CDR3 is TGTGGCACAGGGCGCTCCTATAATTCACCCCTCCACTTT. It codes for CGTGRSYNSPLHF.

The chain has TRBV11-2 and TRBJ2-2; no clear D. Trimming took 5 bases from V and 0 from J, leaving 7 bases between them. This CDR3 is 14 amino acids long. Per the germline V gene, CDR1 is SGHAT and CDR2 is FQNNGV. CDR3 region: CASSLKANTGELFF. The CDR3 DNA reads TGTGCCAGCAGCCTAAAAGCGAACACCGGGGAGCTGTTTTTT.

This clone was seen just once. V gene TRBV5-1 combines with J gene TRBJ2-7; 9 bases are shared with TRBD1. The CDR3 spans 14 residues. V was clipped by 4 bases and J by 2 bases; unmatched bases: 4. Germline CDR1 and CDR2: SGHRS and YFSETQ. CDR3 sequence reads: CASSTRQGAYEQYF. Written as DNA, the CDR3 is TGCGCCAGCAGCACCAGACAGGGGGCCTACGAGCAGTACTTC.

This chain links TRBV14 with TRBJ2-7, with D tentatively TRBD2 (5 bases). The CDR3 runs 11 residues. V was cut by 4 bases and J by 11 bases, with 12 bases left in between. Germline lookup yields CDR1 SGHDN and CDR2 FVKESK. The CDR3, as DNA: TGTGCCAGCAGCCTTGCAGCGGTGAAGTACTTC. It is translated as CASSLAAVKYF.

V usage is TRBV9 and J usage is TRBJ1-1, with D possibly being TRBD1 (6 bases). The length of the CDR3 is 13 residues. V was cut by 3 bases and J by 1 base, with 7 bases left in between. Germline V gene lookup returns CDR1 SGDLS and CDR2 YYNGEE. The CDR3 DNA reads as TGTGCCAGCAGCGGAGGGGGGAACACTGAAGCTTTCTTT. This codes for CASSGGGNTEAFF.

J is TRBJ2-1 and V is TRBV7-2, with TRBD2 identical over 11 bases. The ends lost 5 bases at V and 4 bases at J; junction bases unmatched: 4. The CDR3 sequence is 15 residues long. Germline V lookup: CDR1 SGHTA, CDR2 FQGNSA. CDR3 protein: CASSQTSGVYNEQFF. The CDR3 DNA sequence: TGTGCCAGCAGCCAGACTAGCGGGGTATACAATGAGCAGTTCTTC.

This chain joins TRBV19 and TRBJ2-1; 9 bases align to TRBD2. The CDR3 covers 14 residues. The trim removed 7 bases at V and 5 bases at J, leaving 6 bases unmatched. Per germline, CDR1 LNHDA and CDR2 SQIVND (reference sequence). In DNA form, the CDR3 reads TGTGCCAGTACGTCGACTAGCGGCCACAATGAGCAGTTCTTC. This encodes CASTSTSGHNEQFF.

This clone was counted once. This sequence joins TRBV12-3 or TRBV12-4 and TRBJ2-1; D remains ambiguous. This CDR3 contains 12 residues. V lost 7 bases, J lost 6 bases, and 10 bases lay in between. The CDR3 loop is CASTPRGNEQFF. The DNA for the CDR3 is TGTGCCAGCACCCCCCGCGGCAATGAGCAGTTCTTC.

The chain has TRBV6-6 and TRBJ1-2; TRBD1 matches at 7 bases. Germline V CDR1 and CDR2: MNHNY, SVGAGI (reference sequence). The CDR3 spans 12 residues. After removal of 8 bases from V and 7 bases from J, the junction contained 7 bases not matched to a gene. The CDR3 DNA sequence: TGTGCCAGCCGAGGGGGCGCGATTGGCTACACCTTC. Its protein product is CASRGGAIGYTF.

The gene calls are TRBV6-5 and TRBJ1-1; 8 bases align to TRBD1. The length of the CDR3 is 16 residues. J gave up 1 base and V 2 bases, and 6 bases lay outside the gene matches. Germline values: CDR1 MNHEY, CDR2 SVGAGI. In DNA form, the CDR3 reads TGTGCCAGCAGTTACGGACCGACAGGGGCGAACACTGAAGCTTTCTTT. It encodes CASSYGPTGANTEAFF.

This sequence joins TRBV9 and TRBJ2-3, with 13 bases matching TRBD2. CDR3 length equals 18 residues. Looked up from germline, CDR1 is SGDLS and CDR2 is YYNGEE. The V and J ends lost 3 bases and 1 base, in that order; junction bases with no gene match: 8. Here the CDR3 DNA reads TGTGCCAGCAGCGAAACTAGCGGGGGGGCAGGTCGCACAGATACGCAGTATTTT. The encoded protein is CASSETSGGAGRTDTQYF.

V and J are TRBV3-1 (or the pseudogene TRBV3-2) and TRBJ2-7; 12 bases line up with TRBD2. V lost 3 bases, J lost 3 bases, and 9 bases stayed unmatched. CDR1 is LGHDT, CDR2 YNNKEL, per germline (reference sequence). The CDR3 has 17 amino acids. Written as DNA, the CDR3 is TGTGCCAGCAGCCACGGACTAGCGGGACTAGATCTCTACGAGCAGTACTTC. Its protein product is CASSHGLAGLDLYEQYF.

The chain recombines TRBV4-3 with TRBJ1-2, with D possibly TRBD1 on 6 matching bases. Germline values: CDR1 LGHNA, CDR2 YSLEER. V lost 4 bases and J lost 0, with 12 bases in between. CDR3 length: 15 amino acids. Here the CDR3 reads CASSPSTGTNYGYTF. CDR3 coding DNA: TGCGCCAGCAGCCCCTCGACAGGAACTAACTATGGCTACACCTTC.

This clone was detected only a few times. The chain recombines TRBV5-4 with TRBJ2-5; TRBD1 matches 8 bases. The CDR3 consists of 13 residues. Germline V CDR1 and CDR2: SGHNT, YYREEE (reference sequence). Trimming removed 4 bases from V and 5 bases from J; junction bases left unmatched: 4. In DNA form, the CDR3 reads TGTGCCAGCAGCCGGACAGGGTGGGAGACCCAGTACTTC. This gives the protein CASSRTGWETQYF.

The table lists this clone with a count of one. V is TRBV6-7 and J is TRBJ2-5, with 8 positions matching TRBD1. Being an ORF, TRBV6-7 has a function that is uncertain. With 8 bases clipped from V and 4 bases from J, the junction kept 18 bases outside the gene matches. This CDR3 is built from 17 residues. CDR3 in DNA: TGTGCCAGCGACAGGGGAGCCGGGCCGTCCTCGCTAGAGACCCAGTACTTC. The encoded protein is CASDRGAGPSSLETQYF.

As to this clone: One end of the junction is discordant with germline, which a read error may explain. The V gene is TRBV28, the J gene TRBJ1-5; D may be TRBD1 (6 bases). This CDR3 has 14 residues. Germline CDR1 reads MDHEN; CDR2 reads SYDVKM. The CDR3 here is CASRSGESIQPQHF. CDR3 DNA: TGTGCCAGCAGATCAGGGGAGAGCATTCAGCCCCAGCATTTT.

This clone was found once. This chain joins TRBV28 and TRBJ1-1; unclear D gene. V lost 5 bases, J lost 9 bases, and 13 bases lay in between. The CDR3 is 12 residues long. Germline-derived CDR1 and CDR2 are MDHEN and SYDVKM. CDR3 sequence: CASSPPWRKAFF. In DNA form, the CDR3 reads TGTGCCAGCAGTCCCCCTTGGAGGAAAGCTTTCTTT.

The gene calls are TRBV24-1 and TRBJ1-1, with TRBD1 matching 8 bases. Trimming cost V 4 bases and J 3 bases; bases outside gene matches: 6. CDR1 is KGHDR and CDR2 is SFDVKD in the germline V gene. CDR3 length equals 15 residues. Here the CDR3 reads CATSDRGQGDTEAFF. The CDR3 nucleotides read TGTGCCACCAGTGACCGCGGACAGGGAGACACTGAAGCTTTCTTT.

This clone has a single count. V and J are TRBV7-9 and TRBJ2-5, with 12 bases fitting TRBD1. This CDR3 spans 15 amino acids. In germline, CDR1 is SEHNR, CDR2 FQNEAQ (reference sequence). Unmatched junction bases numbered 6, after V lost 5 bases and J lost 5 bases. CDR3 in amino acids: CASSGGTGGRETQYF. DNA for the CDR3: TGTGCCAGCAGCGGCGGGACAGGGGGCAGGGAGACCCAGTACTTC.

This sequence joins TRBV3-1 (or the pseudogene TRBV3-2) and TRBJ1-3; 8 bases are a match to TRBD1. Germline V lookup: CDR1 LGHDT, CDR2 YNNKEL (reference sequence). Germline trimming cut 3 bases from V and 2 bases from J; bases unmatched to any gene: 3. CDR3 length equals 15 residues. CDR3 in DNA: TGTGCCAGCAGCCACCTACAGGGGGCTGGAAACACCATATATTTT. It specifies CASSHLQGAGNTIYF.

This rearrangement joins TRBV28 to TRBJ1-2; TRBD1 matches at 7 bases. Germline V gene sequence: CDR1 MDHEN, CDR2 SYDVKM. J lost 6 bases, V lost 6 bases, and 7 bases had no gene match. The CDR3 is 13 residues long. The CDR3 region is CASSPGQVHGYTF. The DNA for the CDR3 is TGTGCCAGCAGCCCTGGACAGGTCCATGGCTACACCTTC.

In the case of this clone: The same CDR3 can be traced to other DNA sequences in this sample. This chain links TRBV7-9 with TRBJ2-1; TRBD2 aligns across 12 bases. With 0 bases clipped from V and 5 bases from J, the junction kept 2 bases outside the gene matches. This CDR3 has 16 amino acids. Germline V gene data show CDR1 as SEHNR and CDR2 as FQNEAQ (reference sequence). The CDR3 DNA reads as TGTGCCAGCAGCTTAGCTCTAGCGGGGGGGGACAATGAGCAGTTCTTC. Amino acid sequence: CASSLALAGGDNEQFF.

The V and J genes are TRBV14 and TRBJ2-3; the D gene is possibly TRBD2 (5 bases). The CDR3 contains 14 residues. CDR1 is SGHDN, CDR2 FVKESK, per germline. The V end lost 0 bases, the J end lost 7 bases, and 11 bases lay between the germline ends. CDR3 bases: TGTGCCAGCAGCCAAGATAATAGACTAAATACGCAGTATTTT. Residues: CASSQDNRLNTQYF.

The chain combines TRBV3-1 (or the pseudogene TRBV3-2) with TRBJ2-7; TRBD1 matches at 7 bases. Germline V gives CDR1 LGHDT, CDR2 YNNKEL (reference sequence). Trimming cost V 1 base and J 2 bases; bases outside gene matches: 5. The CDR3 runs 15 residues. The CDR3 loop is CASSQGPGQPYEQYF. As DNA, the CDR3 is TGTGCCAGCAGCCAAGGCCCGGGACAGCCCTACGAGCAGTACTTC.

The J gene is TRBJ1-2, the V gene TRBV6-5; TRBD1 matches at 11 bases. Germline assignment: CDR1 MNHEY and CDR2 SVGAGI. This CDR3 is built from 14 residues. J gave up 8 bases and V 7 bases, and 9 bases lay outside the gene matches. The CDR3 is CASTGTGGLKGYTF. CDR3 nucleotide sequence: TGTGCCAGCACCGGGACAGGGGGTCTTAAAGGCTACACCTTC.

The V call is TRBV5-5, the J call TRBJ2-3; 7 bases line up with TRBD2. Trimming removed 3 bases from V and 2 bases from J; junction bases left unmatched: 6. The germline CDR1 and CDR2 sequences are SGHKS and YYEKEE (reference sequence). The CDR3 has 15 residues. CDR3 loop: CASSSLAGDTDTQYF. CDR3 nucleotides: TGTGCCAGCAGCTCCTTAGCGGGCGACACAGATACGCAGTATTTT.